Following are 8 T cell receptor beta chains from one sample sequenced in a study of blood T cell repertoires in COVID-19. Only in-frame clones appear in the TCRdb table, and some are missing; sequencing was by immunoSEQ multiplex PCR. The data hold fewer than 250,000 clones, with about 87% observed a single time. Sequencing was performed on peripheral blood. The receptor set was obtained from a man aged 65-85 years with acute or convalescent COVID-19.

The V and J genes are TRBV7-2 and TRBJ2-1, with TRBD2 identical over 15 bases. This CDR3 comprises 15 residues. Germline V gene data show CDR1 as SGHTA and CDR2 as FQGNSA. J was trimmed by 9 bases and V by 5 bases; bases with no gene match: 5. This CDR3 is CASSRTSGRAPEQFF. CDR3 in DNA: TGTGCCAGCAGCCGGACTAGCGGGAGGGCCCCTGAGCAGTTCTTC.

The chain links TRBV7-3 to TRBJ2-3, with 12 bases that match TRBD2. CDR1 and CDR2 from the germline V gene are SGHTA and FQGTGA. Losses at the gene ends were 5 bases for V and 1 base for J; bases not matched to a gene: 13. This CDR3 region has 19 residues. The CDR3 nucleotides are TGTGCCAGCAGCACTATACCCCACCTAGCGGGAGGGCGCACAGATACGCAGTATTTT. Its protein product is CASSTIPHLAGGRTDTQYF. Looking up the rest from reference TRBV7-3 and TRBJ2-3 gives the full variable domain: GAGVSQTPSNKVTEKGKYVELRCDPISGHTALYWYRQSLGQGPEFLIYFQGTGAADDSGLPNDRFFAVRPEGSVSTLKIQRTERGDSAVYLCASSTIPHLAGGRTDTQYFGPGTRLTVL.

V is TRBV2 and J is TRBJ2-1; TRBD2 matches 7 bases. The trim removed 10 bases at V and 3 bases at J, leaving 9 bases unmatched. The germline V gene has CDR1 SNHLY and CDR2 FYNNEI. The CDR3 loop spans 14 amino acids. The CDR3 loop reads CATSTSLNYNEQFF. The CDR3 nucleotides read TGTGCCACCTCGACTAGCCTTAACTACAATGAGCAGTTCTTC.

DNA for the CDR3: TGTGCCAGCAGTCGGGTACTTAACAATCAGCCCCAGCATTTT. It translates to CASSRVLNNQPQHF. The V and J genes are TRBV28 and TRBJ1-5; no reliable D call. This CDR3 contains 14 residues. CDR1 and CDR2 (germline): MDHEN, SYDVKM. Trimming took off 5 bases at V and 3 bases at J, with 11 bases between the two ends.

This clone was observed a few times. V usage is TRBV3-1 (or the pseudogene TRBV3-2) and J usage is TRBJ2-5, with D possibly TRBD1 on 7 matching bases. This CDR3 spans 15 amino acids. Trimming removed 4 bases from V and 6 bases from J, with 18 bases in between. Germline CDR1 and CDR2: LGHDT and YNNKEL (reference sequence). The DNA of the CDR3 is TGTGCCAGCAGCCCGTTCTCAGGGGGGAGTAAGACCCAGTACTTC. It translates to CASSPFSGGSKTQYF.

The V gene is TRBV10-3, the J gene TRBJ2-7; D is possibly TRBD1 (7 bases). From germline, CDR1 is ENHRY and CDR2 SYGVKD. The CDR3 has 13 residues. The germline V and J ends were trimmed by 6 bases and 4 bases, with 13 bases remaining between them. The chain's CDR3 is CAIRPQGTYEQYF. In nucleotides, the CDR3 is TGTGCCATCAGGCCACAGGGGACTTACGAGCAGTACTTC.

This clone was recorded only once. The rearrangement joins TRBV6-1 to TRBJ2-2, with D maybe TRBD2 (5 bases). This CDR3 has 13 residues. The V and J ends lost 2 bases and 6 bases respectively, with 7 bases between them. Germline CDR1 MNHNS, CDR2 SASEGT. The CDR3 reads CASSELAAGELFF. CDR3 coding DNA: TGTGCCAGCAGTGAACTAGCCGCCGGGGAGCTGTTTTTT.

The chain couples TRBV4-1 to TRBJ2-7; D remains ambiguous. Germline V lookup: CDR1 MGHRA, CDR2 YSYEKL. Deletions cut 0 bases from V and 3 bases from J, with 12 bases between. There are 15 residues in the CDR3. The CDR3 region is CASSQDQSVSYEQYF. CDR3 nucleotides: TGCGCCAGCAGCCAAGATCAGAGCGTGAGCTACGAGCAGTACTTC.